This T cell receptor beta chain was profiled in a study of CD8+ T cells in alopecia areata. Whole-study findings and limits: Significant decreases in scalp clonality and expanded CD8+ clones followed tofacitinib treatment.

Remarks on this clone: No antigen is known for it. Its ends do not fully match the called genes, so a read error is possible.

The treatment denotes: oral pan-JAK inhibitor, 5-10 mg twice daily. RNA extraction and reverse transcription yielded cDNA as sequencing template. Assay: immunoSEQ multiplex PCR; the TCRdb copy retains only in-frame clones and omits some. The sample contains 200,000 to 250,000 clones, under 70% of which appear only once. This CDR3 contains 15 residues. The germline V gene encodes CDR1 MNHNS and CDR2 SASEGT. The source of this sequence is a human donor with alopecia areata. The chain has TRBV6-1 and TRBJ2-7; possibly TRBD1 or TRBD2 for D (6 bases each). The sample was CD4+ T cells sorted from blood, taken at week 4, from a patient treated with tofacitinib. The CDR3 DNA reads TGTGCCATCAGTGAGTCCGCACAGGGAGGTAACGAGCAGTACTTC. It is translated as CAISESAQGGNEQYF.